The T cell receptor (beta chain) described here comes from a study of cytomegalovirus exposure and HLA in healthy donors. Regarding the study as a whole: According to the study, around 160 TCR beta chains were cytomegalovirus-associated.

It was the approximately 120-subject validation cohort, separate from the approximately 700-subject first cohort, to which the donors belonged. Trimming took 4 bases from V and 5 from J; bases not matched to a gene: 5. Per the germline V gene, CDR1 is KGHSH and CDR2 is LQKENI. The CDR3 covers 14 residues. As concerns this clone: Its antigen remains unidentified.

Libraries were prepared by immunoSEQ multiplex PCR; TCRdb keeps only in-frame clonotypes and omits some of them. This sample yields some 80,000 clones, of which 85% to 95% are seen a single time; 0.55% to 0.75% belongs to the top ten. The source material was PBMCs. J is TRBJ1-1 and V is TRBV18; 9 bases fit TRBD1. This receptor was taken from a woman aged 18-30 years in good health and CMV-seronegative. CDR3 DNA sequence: TGTGCCAGCTCACTACAGGGGGCCGAAACTGAAGCTTTCTTT. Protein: CASSLQGAETEAFF. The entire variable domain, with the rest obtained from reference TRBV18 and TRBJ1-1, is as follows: NAGVMQNPRHLVRRRGQEARLRCSPMKGHSHVYWYRQLPEEGLKFMVYLQKENIIDESGMPKERFSAEFPKEGPSILRIQQVVRGDSAAYFCASSLQGAETEAFFGQGTRLTVV.